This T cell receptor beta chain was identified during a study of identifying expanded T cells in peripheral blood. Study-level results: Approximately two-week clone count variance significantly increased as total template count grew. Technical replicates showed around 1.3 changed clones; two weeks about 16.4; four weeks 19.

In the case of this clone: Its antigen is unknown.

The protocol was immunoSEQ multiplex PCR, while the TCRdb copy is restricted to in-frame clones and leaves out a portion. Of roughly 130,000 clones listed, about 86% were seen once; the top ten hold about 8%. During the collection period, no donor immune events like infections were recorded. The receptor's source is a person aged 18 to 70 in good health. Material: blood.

This CDR3 is CASSEAWESTEAFF. CDR3 nucleotide sequence: TGTGCCAGCAGTGAAGCTTGGGAGAGCACTGAAGCTTTCTTT. The chain carries TRBV2 and TRBJ1-1, with no clear D. Germline CDR1 and CDR2: SNHLY and FYNNEI. V lost 0 bases, J lost 4 bases, and 9 bases lay in between. The CDR3 covers 14 residues.